This T cell receptor (beta chain) was retrieved from a study of vaccination and CD4 T cells after COVID-19. Looking at the study overall: Two of the convalescents were Hispanic, and the group consisted of six males and four females. Blood was drawn a median around 66 days post second dose, range 14 to 241.

The Oncomine TCR Beta short-read assay generated sequence data from the DNA of cultured CD4+ T cells. TCRdb processed the PCR reads anew with MiXCR; each CDR3 protein has one entry. The sample includes about 12,000 distinct CDR3 sequences, around 46% of them seen just once. This clonotype was counted between two and nine times. Its antigen is undetermined. Treatment here: roughly 10-day PBMC culture with coronavirus spike peptide pools or control peptides (ViraFEST assay). The CDR3 spans 11 residues. Trimming took 6 bases from V and 9 from J, leaving 12 bases between them. The germline V gene has CDR1 MNHNS and CDR2 SASEGT.

Specimen: CD4+ T cells from blood, cultured in vitro. The V and J genes are TRBV6-1 and TRBJ2-7; possibly TRBD1 or TRBD2 for D (5 bases each). This receptor was obtained from a human donor who had recovered from COVID-19. CDR3 bases: TGTGCCAGCAGCAGCGGACAAGCGCAGTACTTC. Translated, it gives CASSSGQAQYF.